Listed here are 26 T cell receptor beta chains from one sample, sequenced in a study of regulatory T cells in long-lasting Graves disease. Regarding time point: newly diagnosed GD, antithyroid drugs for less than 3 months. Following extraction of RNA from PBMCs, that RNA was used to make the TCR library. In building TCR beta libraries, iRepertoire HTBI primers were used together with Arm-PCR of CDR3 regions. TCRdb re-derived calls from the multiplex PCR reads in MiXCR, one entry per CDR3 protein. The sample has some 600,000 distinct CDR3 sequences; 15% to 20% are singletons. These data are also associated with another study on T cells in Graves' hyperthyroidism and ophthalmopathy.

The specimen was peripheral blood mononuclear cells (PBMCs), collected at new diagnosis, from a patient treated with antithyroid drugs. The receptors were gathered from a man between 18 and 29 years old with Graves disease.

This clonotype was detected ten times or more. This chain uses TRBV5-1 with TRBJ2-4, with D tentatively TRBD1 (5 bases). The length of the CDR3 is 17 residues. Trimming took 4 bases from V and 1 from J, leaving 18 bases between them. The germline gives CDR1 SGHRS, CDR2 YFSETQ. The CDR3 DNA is TGCGCCAGCAGCCCGGCCGCTGACAGAAAGGCCAAAAACATTCAGTACTTC. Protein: CASSPAADRKAKNIQYF.

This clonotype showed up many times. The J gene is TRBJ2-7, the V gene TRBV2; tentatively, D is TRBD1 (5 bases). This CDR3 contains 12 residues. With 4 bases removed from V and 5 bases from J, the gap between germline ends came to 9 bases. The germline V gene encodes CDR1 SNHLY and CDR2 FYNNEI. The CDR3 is CASSGDSHEQYF. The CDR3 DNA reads TGTGCCAGCAGTGGAGACAGCCACGAGCAGTACTTC. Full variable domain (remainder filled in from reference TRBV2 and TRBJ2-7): EPEVTQTPSHQVTQMGQEVILRCVPISNHLYFYWYRQILGQKVEFLVSFYNNEISEKSEIFDDQFSVERPDGSNFTLKIRSTKLEDSAMYFCASSGDSHEQYFGPGTRLTVT.

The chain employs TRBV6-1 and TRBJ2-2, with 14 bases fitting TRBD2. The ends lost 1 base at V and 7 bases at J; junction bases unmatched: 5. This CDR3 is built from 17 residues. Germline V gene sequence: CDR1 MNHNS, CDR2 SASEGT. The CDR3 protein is CASSEGTSGRLYGELFF. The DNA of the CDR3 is TGTGCCAGCAGTGAAGGGACTAGCGGGAGGTTGTACGGGGAGCTGTTTTTT.

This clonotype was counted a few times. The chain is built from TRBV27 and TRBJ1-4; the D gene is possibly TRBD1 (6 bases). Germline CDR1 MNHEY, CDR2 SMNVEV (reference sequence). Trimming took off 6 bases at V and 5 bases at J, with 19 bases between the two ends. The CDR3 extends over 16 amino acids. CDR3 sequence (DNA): TGTGCCAGCAGACCATTAGGGACACATATGAATGAAAAACTGTTTTTT. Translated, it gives CASRPLGTHMNEKLFF. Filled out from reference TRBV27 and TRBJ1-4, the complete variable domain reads EAQVTQNPRYLITVTGKKLTVTCSQNMNHEYMSWYRQDPGLGLRQIYYSMNVEVTDKGDVPEGYKVSRKEKRNFPLILESPSPNQTSLYFCASRPLGTHMNEKLFFGSGTQLSVL.

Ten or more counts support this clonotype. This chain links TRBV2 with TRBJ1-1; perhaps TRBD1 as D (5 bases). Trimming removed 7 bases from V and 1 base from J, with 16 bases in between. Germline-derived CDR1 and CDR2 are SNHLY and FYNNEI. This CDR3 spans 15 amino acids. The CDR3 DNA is TGTGCCAGCATCACCGGGGGAAGGGGGAACACTGAAGCTTTCTTT. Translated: CASITGGRGNTEAFF.

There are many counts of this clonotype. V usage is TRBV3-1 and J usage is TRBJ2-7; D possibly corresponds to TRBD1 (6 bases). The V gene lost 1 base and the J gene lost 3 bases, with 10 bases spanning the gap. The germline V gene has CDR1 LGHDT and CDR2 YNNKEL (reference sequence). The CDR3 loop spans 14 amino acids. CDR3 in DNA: TGTGCCAGCAGCCAAGGGGGGCAGAACTACGAGCAGTACTTC. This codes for CASSQGGQNYEQYF.

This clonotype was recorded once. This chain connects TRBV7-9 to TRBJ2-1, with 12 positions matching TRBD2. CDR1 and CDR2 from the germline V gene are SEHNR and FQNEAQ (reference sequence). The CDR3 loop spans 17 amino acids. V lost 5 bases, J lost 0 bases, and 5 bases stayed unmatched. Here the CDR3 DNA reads TGTGCCAGCAGCCCCAAGACTAGCGGGAGCTCCTACAATGAGCAGTTCTTC. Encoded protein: CASSPKTSGSSYNEQFF.

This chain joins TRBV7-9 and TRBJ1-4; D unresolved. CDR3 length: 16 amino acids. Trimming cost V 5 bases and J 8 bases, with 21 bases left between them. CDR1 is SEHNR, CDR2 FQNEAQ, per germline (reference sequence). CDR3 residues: CASSPPNGVEGEKLFF. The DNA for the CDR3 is TGTGCCAGCAGCCCCCCGAATGGGGTTGAGGGAGAAAAACTGTTTTTT.

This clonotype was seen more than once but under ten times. This chain's CDR3 is CASAGRADQETQYF. The CDR3 DNA is TGTGCCAGCGCTGGGCGGGCAGATCAAGAGACCCAGTACTTC. The chain recombines TRBV6-2 or TRBV6-3 with TRBJ2-5; D might be TRBD2 (5 bases). Trimming took 8 bases from V and 2 from J, leaving 15 bases between them. The germline V gene has CDR1 MNHEY and CDR2 SVGEGT. CDR3 length equals 14 residues.

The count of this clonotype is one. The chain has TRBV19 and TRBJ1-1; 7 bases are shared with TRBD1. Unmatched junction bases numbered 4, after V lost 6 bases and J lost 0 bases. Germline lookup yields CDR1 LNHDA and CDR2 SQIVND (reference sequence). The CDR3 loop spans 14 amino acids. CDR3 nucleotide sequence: TGTGCCAGTAGGGTACAGGGGATGAACACTGAAGCTTTCTTT. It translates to CASRVQGMNTEAFF.

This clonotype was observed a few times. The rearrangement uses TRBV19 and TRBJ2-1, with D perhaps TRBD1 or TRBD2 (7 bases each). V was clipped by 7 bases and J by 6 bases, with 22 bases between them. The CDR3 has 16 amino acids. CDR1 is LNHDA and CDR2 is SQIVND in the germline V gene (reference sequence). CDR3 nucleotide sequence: TGTGCCAGTACAACACGAGGATCCAGGGGGGGCAATGAGCAGTTCTTC. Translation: CASTTRGSRGGNEQFF.

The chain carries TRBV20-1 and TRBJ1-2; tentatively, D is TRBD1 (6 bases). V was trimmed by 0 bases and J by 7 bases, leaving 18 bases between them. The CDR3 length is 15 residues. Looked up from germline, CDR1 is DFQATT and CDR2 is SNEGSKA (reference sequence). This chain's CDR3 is CSARDLVRTASGYTF. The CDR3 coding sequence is TGCAGTGCTAGAGATCTAGTGAGGACAGCATCTGGCTACACCTTC.

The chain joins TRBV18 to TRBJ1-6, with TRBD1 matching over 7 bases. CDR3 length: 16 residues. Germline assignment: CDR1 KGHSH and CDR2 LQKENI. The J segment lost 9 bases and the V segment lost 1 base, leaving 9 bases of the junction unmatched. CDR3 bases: TGTGCCAGCTCACCACTTTCACAGGGGCTGGCTTCACCCCTCCACTTT. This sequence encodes CASSPLSQGLASPLHF. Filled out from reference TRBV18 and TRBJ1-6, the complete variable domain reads NAGVMQNPRHLVRRRGQEARLRCSPMKGHSHVYWYRQLPEEGLKFMVYLQKENIIDESGMPKERFSAEFPKEGPSILRIQQVVRGDSAAYFCASSPLSQGLASPLHFGNGTRLTVT.

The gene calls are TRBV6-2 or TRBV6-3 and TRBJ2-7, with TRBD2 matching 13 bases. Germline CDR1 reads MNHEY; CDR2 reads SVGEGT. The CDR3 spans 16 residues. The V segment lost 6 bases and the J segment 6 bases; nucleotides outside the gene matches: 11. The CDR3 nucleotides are TGTGCCAGCAGCCGAGGGACTAGCGGGATTCTTGCCGAGCAGTACTTC. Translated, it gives CASSRGTSGILAEQYF.

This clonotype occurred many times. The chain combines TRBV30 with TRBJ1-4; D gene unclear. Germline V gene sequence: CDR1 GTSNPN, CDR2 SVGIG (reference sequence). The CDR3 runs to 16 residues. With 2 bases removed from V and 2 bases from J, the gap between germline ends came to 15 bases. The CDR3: CAWSRSASTTNEKLFF. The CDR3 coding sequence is TGTGCCTGGAGTCGCAGTGCATCCACTACTAATGAAAAACTGTTTTTT. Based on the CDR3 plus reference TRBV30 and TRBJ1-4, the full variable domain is SQTIHQWPATLVQPVGSPLSLECTVEGTSNPNLYWYRQAAGRGLQLLFYSVGIGQISSEVPQNLSASRPQDRQFILSSKKLLLSDSGFYLCAWSRSASTTNEKLFFGSGTQLSVL.

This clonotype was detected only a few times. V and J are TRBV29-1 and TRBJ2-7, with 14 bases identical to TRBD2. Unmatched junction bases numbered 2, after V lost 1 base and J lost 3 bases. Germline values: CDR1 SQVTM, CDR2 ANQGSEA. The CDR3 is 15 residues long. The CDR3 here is CSVEGTSGRHYEQYF. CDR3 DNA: TGCAGCGTTGAAGGGACTAGCGGGAGGCACTACGAGCAGTACTTC.

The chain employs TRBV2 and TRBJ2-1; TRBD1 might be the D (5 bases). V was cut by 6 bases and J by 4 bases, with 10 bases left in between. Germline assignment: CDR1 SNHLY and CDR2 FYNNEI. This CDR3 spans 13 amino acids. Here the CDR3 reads CASRLDRYNEQFF. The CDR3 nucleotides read TGTGCCAGCAGGCTAGACAGATACAATGAGCAGTTCTTC.

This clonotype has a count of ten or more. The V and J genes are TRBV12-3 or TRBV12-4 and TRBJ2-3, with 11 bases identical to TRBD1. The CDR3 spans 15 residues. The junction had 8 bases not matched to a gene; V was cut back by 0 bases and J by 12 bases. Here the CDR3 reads CASSLAGQGDQEQYF. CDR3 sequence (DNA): TGTGCCAGCAGTTTAGCGGGACAGGGGGATCAAGAACAGTATTTT.

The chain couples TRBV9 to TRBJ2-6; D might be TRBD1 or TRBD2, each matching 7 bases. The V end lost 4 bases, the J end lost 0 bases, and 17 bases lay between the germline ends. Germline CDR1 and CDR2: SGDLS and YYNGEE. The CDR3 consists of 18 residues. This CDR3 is CASSPGGGRPSGANVLTF. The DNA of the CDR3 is TGTGCCAGCAGCCCAGGGGGGGGACGGCCCTCTGGGGCCAACGTCCTGACTTTC.

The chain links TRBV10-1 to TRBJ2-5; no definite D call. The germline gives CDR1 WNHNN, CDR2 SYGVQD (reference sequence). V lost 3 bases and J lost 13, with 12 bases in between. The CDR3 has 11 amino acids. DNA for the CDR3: TGCGCCAGCAGTGATTCTTCATCGTGGTACTTC. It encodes CASSDSSSWYF.

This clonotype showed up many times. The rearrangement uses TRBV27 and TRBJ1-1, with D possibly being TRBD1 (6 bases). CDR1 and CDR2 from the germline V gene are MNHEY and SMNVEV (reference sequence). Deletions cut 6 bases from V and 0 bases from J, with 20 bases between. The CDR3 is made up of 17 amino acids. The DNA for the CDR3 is TGTGCCAGCAGCCTTAAAGCGAGGACAGCCCTGAACACTGAAGCTTTCTTT. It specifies CASSLKARTALNTEAFF.

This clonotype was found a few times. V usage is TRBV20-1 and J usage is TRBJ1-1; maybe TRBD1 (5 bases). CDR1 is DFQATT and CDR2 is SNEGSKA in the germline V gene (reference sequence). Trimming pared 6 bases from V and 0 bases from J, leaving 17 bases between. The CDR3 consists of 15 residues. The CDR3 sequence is CSAPSATGLNTEAFF. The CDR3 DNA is TGCAGTGCGCCAAGTGCCACGGGACTGAACACTGAAGCTTTCTTT.

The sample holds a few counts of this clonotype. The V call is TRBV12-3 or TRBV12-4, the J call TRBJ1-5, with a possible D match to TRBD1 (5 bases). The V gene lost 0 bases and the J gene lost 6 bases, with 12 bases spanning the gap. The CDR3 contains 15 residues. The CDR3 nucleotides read TGTGCCAGCAGTTTAGCGGAGCTTGGGGGTCAGCCCCAGCATTTT. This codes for CASSLAELGGQPQHF.

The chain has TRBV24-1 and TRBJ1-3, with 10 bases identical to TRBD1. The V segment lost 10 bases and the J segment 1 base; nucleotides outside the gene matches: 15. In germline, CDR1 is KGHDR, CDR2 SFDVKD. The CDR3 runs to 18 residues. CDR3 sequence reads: CATVSSGTGVWSGNTIYF. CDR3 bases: TGTGCCACTGTGAGCTCCGGGACAGGGGTTTGGTCTGGAAACACCATATATTTT.

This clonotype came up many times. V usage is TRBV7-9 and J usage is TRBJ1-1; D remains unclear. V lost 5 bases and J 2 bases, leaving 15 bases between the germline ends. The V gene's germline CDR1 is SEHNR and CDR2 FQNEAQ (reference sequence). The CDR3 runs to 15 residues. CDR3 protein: CASSRPEGFNTEAFF. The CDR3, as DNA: TGTGCCAGCAGCCGACCAGAGGGATTCAACACTGAAGCTTTCTTT. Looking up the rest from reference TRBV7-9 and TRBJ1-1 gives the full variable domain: DTGVSQNPRHKITKRGQNVTFRCDPISEHNRLYWYRQTLGQGPEFLTYFQNEAQLEKSRLLSDRFSAERPKGSFSTLEIQRTEQGDSAMYLCASSRPEGFNTEAFFGQGTRLTVV.

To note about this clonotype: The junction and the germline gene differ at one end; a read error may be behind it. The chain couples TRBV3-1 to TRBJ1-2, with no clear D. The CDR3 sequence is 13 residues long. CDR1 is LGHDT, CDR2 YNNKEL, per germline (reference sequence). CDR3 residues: CANSQGLNYRYTF. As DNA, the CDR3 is TGTGCCAACAGCCAAGGGCTAAACTATCGCTACACCTTC.